The present T cell receptor (beta chain) was sequenced within a study of CD8 T cells in Susac syndrome. Overall study results and limits: The study acknowledged a relatively small number of individuals in its TCR sequencing and HLA analysis.

The RNA, 0.5 to 1 ug, was put through reverse transcription using random hexamers. TCRdb called the immunoSEQ multiplex PCR reads again in MiXCR, with one record for every CDR3 protein. Of 150,000 to 200,000 distinct CDR3 sequences listed, approximately 96% were seen once; the top ten hold about 0.093%. Comments on this clonotype: Its antigen is unidentified.

From blood CD8+ and CD4+ T cells, TCR beta sequences were generated. Multiple sclerosis controls were treatment-naive patients with stable or active relapsing-remitting disease. The germline CDR1 and CDR2 sequences are LGHNA and YNFKEQ. The ends lost 3 bases at V and 4 bases at J; junction bases unmatched: 10. The CDR3 runs to 17 residues. The chain links TRBV4-2 to TRBJ2-2; 8 bases are a match to TRBD1. Sequencing was done on a sample of CD4+ T cells from PBMCs. The TCR originated in a human donor with multiple sclerosis. CDR3 in DNA: TGTGCCAGCAGCCAGGCCCTAGGGACAGGACGCACCGGGGAGCTGTTTTTT. Protein: CASSQALGTGRTGELFF.